Each of the 10 T cell receptor beta chains below was sequenced from the same sample in a study of T cells in Graves' hyperthyroidism and ophthalmopathy. From RNA transcripts, TCR beta CDR3 regions were amplified. The HTBI primer set served for first-round RT-PCR of the TCR CDR3. A single record per CDR3 protein comes from TCRdb applying MiXCR to the multiplex PCR reads. This table holds some 490,000 distinct CDR3 sequences, about 16% found once. The sample taken for sequencing was blood. Every receptor here comes from a young woman with Graves' ophthalmopathy.

This clonotype was seen once. The junction departs from germline at one end; a sequencing error may be responsible. This sequence joins TRBV28 and TRBJ2-7; D is ambiguous. CDR3 length: 11 residues. Germline V gene sequence: CDR1 MDHEN, CDR2 SYDVKM. CDR3 nucleotide sequence: TGTGCCAGCAGTGCATTCTACGAGCGGTACTTC. Translation: CASSAFYERYF.

This clonotype came up many times. The chain combines TRBV5-6 with TRBJ2-1, with TRBD2 identical over 12 bases. Germline assignment: CDR1 SGHDT and CDR2 YYEEEE. The CDR3 length is 17 residues. Unmatched junction bases numbered 10, after V lost 3 bases and J lost 6 bases. CDR3 nucleotide sequence: TGTGCCAGCAGCTGGGGGCTAGCGGGAGGGCTATTCAATGAGCAGTTCTTC. This codes for CASSWGLAGGLFNEQFF.

This clonotype was counted between two and nine times. This rearrangement joins TRBV7-9 to TRBJ2-6, with a weak D call TRBD1 (6 bases). CDR1 and CDR2 (germline): SEHNR, FQNEAQ (reference sequence). The CDR3 covers 15 residues. Trimming pared 6 bases from V and 1 base from J, leaving 10 bases between. The chain's CDR3 is CASSYGQSGANVLTF. CDR3 sequence (DNA): TGTGCCAGCAGTTATGGACAGTCTGGGGCCAACGTCCTGACTTTC.

The V and J genes are TRBV10-3 and TRBJ1-1, with D tentatively TRBD1 (6 bases). Germline V CDR1 and CDR2: ENHRY, SYGVKD. This CDR3 contains 13 residues. Trimming stripped 7 bases from V and 3 bases from J, with 12 bases between. In DNA form, the CDR3 reads TGTGCCATCATGGGGGCTCGGGACACTGAAGCTTTCTTT. Its translation is CAIMGARDTEAFF.

The sample holds many counts of this clonotype. The V call is TRBV27, the J call TRBJ2-7; maybe TRBD1 (6 bases). V shed 7 bases and J shed 2 bases, with 18 bases lying between them. Per germline, CDR1 MNHEY and CDR2 SMNVEV (reference sequence). The CDR3 is made up of 15 amino acids. As DNA, the CDR3 is TGTGCCAGCAAGGGCGGACCAGGGGTGCCCTACGAGCAGTACTTC. Its translation: CASKGGPGVPYEQYF.

Only a few counts were recorded for this clonotype. This chain uses TRBV20-1 with TRBJ2-4, with D perhaps assigned TRBD1 or TRBD2 (5 bases each). The CDR3 extends over 16 amino acids. The V gene lost 2 bases and the J gene lost 2 bases, with 16 bases spanning the gap. Germline values: CDR1 DFQATT, CDR2 SNEGSKA (reference sequence). CDR3 DNA sequence: TGCAGTGCTAGACTCGGGGCTGGGGGAACCAAAAACATTCAGTACTTC. Translated, it gives CSARLGAGGTKNIQYF.

This clonotype was observed many times. This chain uses TRBV6-1 with TRBJ2-3; 15 bases map to TRBD2. The germline V gene encodes CDR1 MNHNS and CDR2 SASEGT. With V trimmed by 5 bases and J by 1 base, 7 bases remained unmatched. This CDR3 is 18 amino acids long. This CDR3 is CASSHRTSGRARTDTQYF. Written as DNA, the CDR3 is TGTGCCAGCAGTCACCGGACTAGCGGGAGGGCCCGCACAGATACGCAGTATTTT.

This clonotype occurred a few times. The rearrangement joins TRBV20-1 to TRBJ2-7; the D is unclear. This CDR3 is built from 12 residues. Trimming pared 3 bases from V and 4 bases from J, leaving 10 bases between. Germline V gene sequence: CDR1 DFQATT, CDR2 SNEGSKA (reference sequence). The CDR3 protein is CSARDQNYEQYF. The CDR3, as DNA: TGCAGTGCTAGGGACCAGAATTACGAGCAGTACTTC.

This chain's CDR3 is CSARNENGDIQYF. As DNA, the CDR3 is TGCAGTGCTAGAAACGAAAATGGGGACATTCAGTACTTC. The chain joins TRBV20-1 to TRBJ2-4; D is unresolved. This CDR3 spans 13 amino acids. CDR1 and CDR2 from the germline V gene are DFQATT and SNEGSKA (reference sequence). The ends were cut back, 2 bases at V and 8 bases at J, with 13 bases in the middle.

In nucleotides, the CDR3 is TGCAGCGTTGTCGTCCCTCAAGAAGAGACCCAGTACTTC. It translates to CSVVVPQEETQYF. This chain joins TRBV29-1 and TRBJ2-5; D is uncertain. The CDR3 is made up of 13 amino acids. Germline CDR1 SQVTM, CDR2 ANQGSEA. The ends were cut back, 4 bases at V and 3 bases at J, with 12 bases in the middle.